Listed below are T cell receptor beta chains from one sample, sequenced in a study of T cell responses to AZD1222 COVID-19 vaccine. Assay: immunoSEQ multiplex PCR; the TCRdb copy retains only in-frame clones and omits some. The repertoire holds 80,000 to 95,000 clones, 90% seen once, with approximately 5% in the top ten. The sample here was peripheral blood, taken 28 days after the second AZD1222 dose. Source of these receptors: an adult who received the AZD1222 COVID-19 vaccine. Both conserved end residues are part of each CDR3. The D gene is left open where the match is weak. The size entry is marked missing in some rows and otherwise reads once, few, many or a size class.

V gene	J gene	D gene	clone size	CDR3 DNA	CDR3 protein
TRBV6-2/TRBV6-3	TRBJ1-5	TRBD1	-	TGTGCCAGCAGTTACAACTCACTGACAGGGAGGAACAATCAGCCCCAGCATTTT	CASSYNSLTGRNNQPQHF
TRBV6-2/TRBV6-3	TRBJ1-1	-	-	TGTGCCAGCAGTTGGGCCGCCGAAGCTTTCTTT	CASSWAAEAFF
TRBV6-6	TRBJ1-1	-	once	TGTGCCAGCAGTTACTCCCGGACAGAAAGCACTGAAGCTTTCTTT	CASSYSRTESTEAFF
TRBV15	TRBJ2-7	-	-	TGTGCCACCAGCAGAGTGGCAGTCCCCTACGAGCAGTACTTC	CATSRVAVPYEQYF
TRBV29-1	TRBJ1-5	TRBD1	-	TGCAGCGTTGTAGGGCAGGGGGAGCAGCCCCAGCATTTT	CSVVGQGEQPQHF
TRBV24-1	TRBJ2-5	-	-	TGTGCCACCAGTGAGGGTGGGAGGACGGGTTTCGAGACCCAGTACTTC	CATSEGGRTGFETQYF
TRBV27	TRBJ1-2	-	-	TGTGCCAGCAGAAGGGGAACCCATGGCTACACCTTC	CASRRGTHGYTF
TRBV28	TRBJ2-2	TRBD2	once	TGTGCCAGCAGTTTAGGGGGGGGTAACACCGGGGAGCTGTTTTTT	CASSLGGGNTGELFF
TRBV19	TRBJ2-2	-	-	TGTGCCAGTAGTATTAGGACAGAGACTAACACCGGGGAGCTGTTTTTT	CASSIRTETNTGELFF
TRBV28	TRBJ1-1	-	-	TGTGCCAGCAGTTTAGCGAACACTGAAGCTTTCTTT	CASSLANTEAFF
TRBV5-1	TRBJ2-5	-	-	TGCGCCAGCACTTTAGGGGGGACAGAGACCCAGTACTTC	CASTLGGTETQYF
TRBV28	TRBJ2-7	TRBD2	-	TGTGCCAGTTCCGGCGGACTAGCGGGGTTTGAGCAGTACTTC	CASSGGLAGFEQYF
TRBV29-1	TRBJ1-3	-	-	TGCAGCGTTGAAGATGTACACTCTGGAAACACCATATATTTT	CSVEDVHSGNTIYF
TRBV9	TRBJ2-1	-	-	TGTGCCAGCAGCGTAGTCGGGGCAGGCTACAATGAGCAGTTCTTC	CASSVVGAGYNEQFF
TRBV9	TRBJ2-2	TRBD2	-	TGTGCCAGCAGCCCCTTTGCTAGCGGGGGGGCCTTGGGACAGGGCGGGGAGCTGTTTTTT	CASSPFASGGALGQGGELFF
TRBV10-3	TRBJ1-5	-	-	TGTGCCATCGGAGGGAGGGAAAATCAGCCCCAGCATTTT	CAIGGRENQPQHF
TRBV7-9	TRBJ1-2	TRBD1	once	TGTGCCAGCAGCTTACGGGCAGGGGGCCATGGCTACACCTTC	CASSLRAGGHGYTF
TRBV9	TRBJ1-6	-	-	TGTGCCAGCAGCGGAGACAGCTCCTATAATTCACCCCTCCACTTT	CASSGDSSYNSPLHF
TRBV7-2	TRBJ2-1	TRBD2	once	TGTGCCAGCAGCTTAGACAGCGGGGGACACAACAATGAGCAGTTCTTC	CASSLDSGGHNNEQFF
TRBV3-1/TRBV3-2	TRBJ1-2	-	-	TGTGCCAGCAGCCAAGATTACGCAGGCGCGGTCGGCTACACCTTC	CASSQDYAGAVGYTF
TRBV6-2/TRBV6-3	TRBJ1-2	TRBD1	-	TGTGCCAGCAGTTACTCCCCGGGACAGCCATATGGCTACACCTTC	CASSYSPGQPYGYTF
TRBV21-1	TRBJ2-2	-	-	TGTGCCAGCAGCAATGGGACTAGCGGCAACACCGGGGAGCTGTTTTTT	CASSNGTSGNTGELFF
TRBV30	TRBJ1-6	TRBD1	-	TGTGCCTGGAGTAGGGACAGAACCAATTCACCCCTCCACTTT	CAWSRDRTNSPLHF
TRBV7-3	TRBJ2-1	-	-	TGTGCCAGCAGCCCTCATAGCGATGGTGAGCAGTTCTTC	CASSPHSDGEQFF
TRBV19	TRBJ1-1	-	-	TGTGCCAGTAGTAGGACGAAAGTCACTGAAGCTTTCTTT	CASSRTKVTEAFF
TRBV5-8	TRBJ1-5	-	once	TGTGCCAGCAGCTTGTGGGGGAATAGCAATCAGCCCCAGCATTTT	CASSLWGNSNQPQHF
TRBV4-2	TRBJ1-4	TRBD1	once	TGTGCCAGCAGCCAGCGCACAGGGGGCATGGCTAATGAAAAACTGTTTTTT	CASSQRTGGMANEKLFF
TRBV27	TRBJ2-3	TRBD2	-	TGTGCCAGCAGTTTGGGGGGGAGCACAGATACGCAGTATTTT	CASSLGGSTDTQYF